This TCR beta chain was observed in a study of shared clonotypes between healthy human individuals. Findings and limits, study-wide: Clonotype sharing among donors was thought likely to change with sequencing depth.

It was at deep level that the assay was run. Sequencing used immunoSEQ multiplex PCR; TCRdb keeps in-frame clones, though not all of them. The table lists 950,000 to 1,100,000 clones, 75% to 85% of them singletons. Caucasian adults residing in Nashville, Tennessee made up all the donors. The CDR3 covers 11 residues. Germline-derived CDR1 and CDR2 are SNHLY and FYNNEI. Trimming left V 5 bases short and J 7 bases short, with 8 bases between. This clone was seen a few times. As yet, its antigen is unknown. The TCR comes from a man younger than 35 in good health. Some clones in this sample may be carry-over from other donors' samples. This chain joins TRBV2 and TRBJ1-1; no reliable D call. Sequenced material: memory CD4+ T cells from PBMCs. The subset was: CD45RA-negative fraction. CDR3 DNA sequence: TGTGCCAGCAGTTTCCACCTTGAAGCTTTCTTT. Translating gives CASSFHLEAFF. Full variable domain (outside the CDR3, taken from reference TRBV2 and TRBJ1-1): EPEVTQTPSHQVTQMGQEVILRCVPISNHLYFYWYRQILGQKVEFLVSFYNNEISEKSEIFDDQFSVERPDGSNFTLKIRSTKLEDSAMYFCASSFHLEAFFGQGTRLTVV.